This TCR beta chain was recorded in a study of OX40 agonist ivuxolimab in advanced cancers. Across the study: Patients were around 83% male with ages roughly 20 to 85, mean about 60. Partial responses were achieved by three patients: one hepatocellular carcinoma, two cutaneous melanoma.

Whole-study results and caveats: The study did not work out the antigen specificity of the expanded peripheral T cells.

The table came from immunoSEQ multiplex PCR; TCRdb's copy has only in-frame clones and leaves some out. The table has tens of thousands of clones, 94% seen once. A few counts support this clone. Its antigen is undetermined. Germline CDR1 reads SEHNR; CDR2 reads FQNEAQ (reference sequence). V lost 1 base and J 5 bases, leaving 5 bases between the germline ends. The CDR3 totals 12 residues. It was autoimmune disease history or systemic immunosuppression that excluded patients. The source is an adult with an advanced solid tumor such as melanoma, head and neck, liver or kidney cancer. This chain connects TRBV7-9 to TRBJ2-5, with D unclear. The sequencing here drew on CD4+ or CD8+ T cells sorted from blood, taken in a trial of the OX40 agonist ivuxolimab. Written as DNA, the CDR3 is TGTGCCAGCAGCTTAGTGTGGGAGACCCAGTACTTC. Its protein is CASSLVWETQYF. The variable domain in full, with the rest retrieved from reference TRBV7-9 and TRBJ2-5, is DTGVSQNPRHKITKRGQNVTFRCDPISEHNRLYWYRQTLGQGPEFLTYFQNEAQLEKSRLLSDRFSAERPKGSFSTLEIQRTEQGDSAMYLCASSLVWETQYFGPGTRLLVL.